This T cell receptor (beta chain) was found in a study of Tregs in tolerant kidney transplant recipients (dated by TCRdb to about 2019). A note on the overall study: The study applied TCRbeta sequencing to find donor-specific regulatory T cells before combined kidney and bone marrow transplantation and then followed those same cells after transplant.

For TCRbeta CDR3 sequencing, genomic DNA was extracted from sorted cells using the QIAGEN DNeasy Blood and Tissue Kit. High-throughput TCRbeta CDR3 sequencing, including PCR amplification with bias correction and internal controls, was performed commercially through immunoSEQ. In the paper's pipeline: Unique productive TCRbeta sequences were defined by CDR3 nucleotide sequence where primers matched, and otherwise by CDR3 amino acid sequence together with Vbeta and Jbeta genes. Sorting error was corrected by removing sequences shared between sorted populations at a frequency ratio of 2:1 or less, and the remaining shared sequences were assigned to the higher population. A sequence counted as donor-reactive if, in CFSE-low cells, the sequence had a frequency of at least 0.01% and was expanded at least 5-fold compared with unstimulated cells. Repertoire divergence was quantified by Jensen-Shannon divergence calculated from the top 100 TCRbeta sequences ranked by frequency. When a sample had multiple sequencing runs, each run was corrected for sorting error separately and the runs were then pooled. Held by TCRdb, this immuneACCESS table contains in-frame sequences only and omits some clones. Under half of the omission traces to an unresolved V gene where checked; the cause of the rest is unknown. V, J and clone size derive from that table, while D and trimming were established from the DNA sequence. This sample holds 65,000 to 85,000 clones; more than 85% were observed only once. Roughly 1.6% of the sample is in the top ten clones.

The research as a whole found: PCR primers changed over time for some patients, so nucleotide-level comparison across those patients' samples was not possible. Biological reproducibility was not directly addressed, though technical replication error appeared minimal. Because only a small number of patients were included, the study had limitations, and the results will need to be validated in larger populations as well as under other immunosuppression protocols. Expanding Tregs with activated donor B cells appeared to identify the most biologically relevant and donor-specific TCRbeta repertoire. In tolerant patients, donor-specific Tregs expanded more than Tregs overall, which suggests antigen-driven rather than nonspecific expansion.

The CDR3, cysteine through phenylalanine, is 15 amino acids long. The retained sequence is limited to the CDR3, 45 bases, with the frame set at the first base. V was cut back by 5 bases and J by 5 bases, leaving a gap of 19 bases between them. CDR1 and CDR2, looked up from the germline V gene (reference sequence), are SEHNR and FQNEAQ. Related donors were used in the transplants with nonmyeloablative bone marrow transplantation, and mixed chimerism was transient in the human trials. Unstimulated Tregs (CD4+CD25+CD127-), CD4+ non-Tregs (CD4+CD25-), CD4 and CD8 cells were FACS-sorted from thawed PBMCs. Patients were 4 combined kidney and bone marrow transplant recipients from the ITN036ST trial, and only these trial subjects had samples available. Healthy control blood was processed to PBMCs by Ficoll density gradient and cryopreserved, and patient PBMCs were collected before and after transplant.

Remarks on this clone: It lacks a known antigen. No per-base quality is available; no much larger clone lies one base away.

Sequenced here: CD4+ T cells from blood (PBMCs), sampled 24 months after the transplant. The clonotype comes from a human patient who received a combined kidney and bone marrow transplant. Following transplantation, part of the T cell population may be supplied by the graft donor rather than the patient. Rearrangement joined TRBV7-9 to TRBJ2-7, with TRBD2 perhaps the D gene, on 6 matching bases. The base sequence is TGTGCCAGCAGCCCGCTCAGACTAGGGATCCACGAGCAGTACTTC. The encoded protein is CASSPLRLGIHEQYF.